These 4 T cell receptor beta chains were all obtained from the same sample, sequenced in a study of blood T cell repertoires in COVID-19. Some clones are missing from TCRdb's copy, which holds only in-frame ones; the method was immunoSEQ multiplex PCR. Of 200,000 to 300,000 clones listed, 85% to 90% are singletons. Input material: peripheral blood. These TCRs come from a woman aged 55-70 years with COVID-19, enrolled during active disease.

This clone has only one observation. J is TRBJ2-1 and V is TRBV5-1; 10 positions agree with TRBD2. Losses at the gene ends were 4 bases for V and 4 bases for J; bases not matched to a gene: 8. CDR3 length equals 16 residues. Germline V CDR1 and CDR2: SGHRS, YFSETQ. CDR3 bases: TGCGCCAGCAGCCTCCCTACTAGCGGGATATACAATGAGCAGTTCTTC. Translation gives CASSLPTSGIYNEQFF.

CDR3 in amino acids: CASSRQGADEQFF. DNA of the CDR3: TGTGCCAGCAGTCGACAGGGTGCCGATGAGCAGTTCTTC. The rearrangement links TRBV12-3 or TRBV12-4 to TRBJ2-1; 7 bases are a match to TRBD1. The CDR3 runs 13 residues. After removal of 5 bases from V and 8 bases from J, the junction contained 6 bases not matched to a gene.

CDR3 nucleotides: TGTGCCTGGAGTGCCATGGCAGGGGGCTCTGCAGATACGCAGTATTTT. Its protein is CAWSAMAGGSADTQYF. The J gene is TRBJ2-3, the V gene TRBV30, with TRBD1 identical over 8 bases. V trimming: 1 base; J trimming: 4 bases; junction bases outside the gene matches: 10. The germline gives CDR1 GTSNPN, CDR2 SVGIG (reference sequence). CDR3 length: 16 residues.

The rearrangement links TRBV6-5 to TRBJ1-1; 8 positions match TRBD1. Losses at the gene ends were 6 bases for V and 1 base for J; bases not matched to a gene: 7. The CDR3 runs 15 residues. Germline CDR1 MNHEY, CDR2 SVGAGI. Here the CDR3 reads CASRSGQGWNTEAFF. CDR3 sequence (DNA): TGTGCCAGCAGGTCTGGACAGGGATGGAACACTGAAGCTTTCTTT.